These 8 T cell receptor beta chains came from one sample sequenced in a study of blood T cell repertoires in COVID-19. Some clones are missing from TCRdb's copy, which holds only in-frame ones; the method was immunoSEQ multiplex PCR. Of around 150,000 clones in the sample, around 90% are singletons; the top ten hold 3% to 4.5%. The specimen sequenced was peripheral blood. These receptors were taken from a woman aged 60-70 years who had recovered from COVID-19.

The J gene is TRBJ1-1, the V gene TRBV5-4; D unresolved. The CDR3 is 13 residues long. The germline V gene encodes CDR1 SGHNT and CDR2 YYREEE (reference sequence). V lost 0 bases, J lost 7 bases, and 10 bases lay in between. CDR3 loop: CASSLVSVSEAFF. CDR3 nucleotide sequence: TGTGCCAGCAGCTTGGTTAGCGTCAGTGAAGCTTTCTTT.

The chain joins TRBV5-1 to TRBJ2-5; 13 nucleotides agree with TRBD2. With V trimmed by 2 bases and J by 5 bases, 9 bases remained unmatched. This CDR3 contains 17 residues. Germline V gene data show CDR1 as SGHRS and CDR2 as YFSETQ. The CDR3 here is CASSLTTSGGARETQYF. The CDR3 DNA follows: TGCGCCAGCAGCTTAACAACTAGCGGGGGGGCCCGTGAGACCCAGTACTTC. Complete variable domain (other parts from reference TRBV5-1 and TRBJ2-5): KAGVTQTPRYLIKTRGQQVTLSCSPISGHRSVSWYQQTPGQGLQFLFEYFSETQRNKGNFPGRFSGRQFSNSRSEMNVSTLELGDSALYLCASSLTTSGGARETQYFGPGTRLLVL.

The V gene is TRBV10-3, the J gene TRBJ1-1; the D gene is possibly TRBD1 (5 bases). Germline V gives CDR1 ENHRY, CDR2 SYGVKD. The V end lost 6 bases, the J end lost 3 bases, and 11 bases lay between the germline ends. The CDR3 runs to 13 residues. CDR3 protein: CAIRSRVDTEAFF. CDR3 sequence (DNA): TGTGCCATCAGAAGCAGGGTTGACACTGAAGCTTTCTTT.

The CDR3 sequence is CASSLVAGGYEQYF. In nucleotides, the CDR3 is TGTGCCAGCAGTTTGGTAGCGGGGGGCTACGAGCAGTACTTC. This chain joins TRBV28 and TRBJ2-7, with 10 bases fitting TRBD2. The ends lost 3 bases at V and 3 bases at J; junction bases unmatched: 2. The CDR3 is 14 amino acids. Germline V gene data show CDR1 as MDHEN and CDR2 as SYDVKM. The entire variable domain, with the rest obtained from reference TRBV28 and TRBJ2-7, is as follows: DVKVTQSSRYLVKRTGEKVFLECVQDMDHENMFWYRQDPGLGLRLIYFSYDVKMKEKGDIPEGYSVSREKKERFSLILESASTNQTSMYLCASSLVAGGYEQYFGPGTRLTVT.

The chain uses TRBV28 and TRBJ1-5; 7 nucleotides line up with TRBD1. Trimming removed 11 bases from V and 0 bases from J; junction bases left unmatched: 4. This CDR3 has 13 residues. Per the germline V gene, CDR1 is MDHEN and CDR2 is SYDVKM. CDR3 loop: CAHRQGSNQPQHF. The CDR3 DNA reads as TGTGCCCATCGACAGGGTAGCAATCAGCCCCAGCATTTT. Together with reference TRBV28 and TRBJ1-5, the CDR3 gives the full variable domain: DVKVTQSSRYLVKRTGEKVFLECVQDMDHENMFWYRQDPGLGLRLIYFSYDVKMKEKGDIPEGYSVSREKKERFSLILESASTNQTSMYLCAHRQGSNQPQHFGDGTRLSIL.

The gene calls are TRBV5-1 and TRBJ2-1, with 8 bases lining up with TRBD2. The CDR3 extends over 15 amino acids. Germline V gene data show CDR1 as SGHRS and CDR2 as YFSETQ. V was pared by 4 bases and J by 10 bases, with 13 bases of the junction left unmatched. The CDR3 protein is CASSDLAGLGAEQFF. The CDR3 nucleotides are TGCGCCAGCAGCGATCTAGCGGGCCTTGGGGCGGAGCAGTTCTTC.

The V call is TRBV7-9, the J call TRBJ2-3; D remains ambiguous. Trimming took 1 base from V and 0 from J, leaving 11 bases between them. The CDR3 spans 16 residues. Germline CDR1 SEHNR, CDR2 FQNEAQ (reference sequence). The CDR3 nucleotides are TGTGCCAGCAGCTTAGTTCCAGGCCGTAGCACAGATACGCAGTATTTT. Amino acids: CASSLVPGRSTDTQYF.

The chain employs TRBV5-1 and TRBJ1-4, with TRBD1 matching over 7 bases. The trim removed 0 bases at V and 8 bases at J, leaving 1 base unmatched. CDR3 length equals 13 residues. In germline, CDR1 is SGHRS, CDR2 YFSETQ. The DNA of the CDR3 is TGCGCCAGCAGCTTGGGGGACAGCGAAAAACTGTTTTTT. Amino acids: CASSLGDSEKLFF.